This T cell receptor (beta chain) was identified during a study of blood T cells in healthy people across ages (dated by TCRdb to the mid-2010s). A note on the overall study: In model experiments, template switching captured about one uniquely barcoded TCR beta cDNA molecule for every two T cells. Age-related changes in TCR beta repertoire diversity were measured in the study by deep sequencing normalized with unique cDNA molecular identifiers. The donors were split into four age groups: young (average around 15 years), middle-aged (39), aged (roughly 60) and long-lived (approximately 89). To avoid experimental bias, donors of different ages were randomly spread across the sequencing lanes. For two donors (one aged 18 to 29 and one aged 80 or older), the study analyzed two additional independent replicas of 1 million unique cDNA reads from the same blood draw. What the work shows at the level of the full study, not this receptor alone: Observed TCR beta diversity per million T cells fell roughly linearly with age, and a significant reduction was already apparent by age around 44. The CMV infection status of donors was not known, potentially confounding age-related changes in expanded clonotypes. Compared with the aged group, the long-lived group had more naive CD4+ T cells, fewer expanded clones and increased TCR diversity, suggesting age selection. Total diversity estimates from one million sequenced T cells were considered lower bounds and underestimates. A strong correlation was found between observed TCR beta diversity and the percentage of naive T cells measured by flow cytometry. Since profiling was done on bulk unsorted PBMCs, naive and antigen-experienced compartments could not be conclusively compared.

Library generation was performed with 5' RACE. These reads were obtained on an Illumina HiSeq 2500. A second PCR of about 6 to 11 cycles was run with a J-beta primer mix and a sample-barcoded 5' primer. Each TCR beta cDNA molecule received a unique molecular identifier from a template-switch 5' adaptor carrying 12 random nucleotides. Each sample yielded at least 2.5 million CDR3-containing paired-end reads. All of the RNA was converted into first-strand cDNA using the Mint cDNA synthesis kit, with a TRBC-specific oligonucleotide serving as the primer. Following uracil-DNA glycosylase treatment, all cDNA underwent a first 18-cycle PCR with the universal primers M1SS and BC2_uni_R. As for the authors' bioinformatics: For normalization, 1 million high-quality reads were randomly selected from each sample, with every read carrying a distinct molecular identifier. Instead of being binned into consensus sequences, reads with shared molecular identifiers were discarded. MiTCR, run with a Q25 quality threshold and the strictest error-elimination algorithm, handled CDR3 identification, clonotype clustering and error correction. A nonparametric unseen species model using Euler transformation provided a lower-bound estimate of total TCR beta diversity. Clones were called with MiXCR by TCRdb after fastp trimmed the public reads at Q25, and only in-frame beta chains were retained. One record per CDR3 amino acid sequence lists the most common genes and DNA. TCRdb, rather than the study authors, made the V and J calls. This sample comprises fewer than 1,000,000 distinct CDR3 sequences, roughly 46% of them detected only once. Less than 20% of the sample goes to the ten largest clones.

This clonotype was detected ten times or more. Its antigen is unknown. No base quality information exists; no much larger clone differs at one position. The donors were roughly 40 Caucasian individuals from Russia, aged roughly 6 to 90 years, who were systemically healthy. Each donor gave ten milliliters of peripheral blood, collected into EDTA-treated Vacutainer tubes. Ficoll-Paque density-gradient centrifugation was used to isolate PBMCs, with at least 6.5 million per sample. Total RNA was extracted from PBMCs with Trizol reagent, with at least 5 micrograms obtained per sample. For every donor, flow cytometry on a PBMC aliquot measured the percentage of naive CD45RAhigh/CD27high T cells. Spanning cysteine to phenylalanine, the CDR3 consists of 13 amino acids. Solely the CDR3 DNA is kept, with 39 bases framed from the first base. The germline V gene provides CDR1 SGHRS and CDR2 YFSETQ. Cut back by 4 bases and 4 bases, the V and J ends lie 10 bases apart.

The chain is assembled from TRBV5-1 and TRBJ2-3; TRBD2 is a weak D gene call, 5 bases matching. The sequence was collected from a man at least 80 years old in good health. The specimen sequenced was blood. The CDR3 reads as follows: CASSPAGSDTQYF. The nucleotide sequence is TGCGCCAGCAGCCCGGCGGGCTCAGATACGCAGTATTTT.